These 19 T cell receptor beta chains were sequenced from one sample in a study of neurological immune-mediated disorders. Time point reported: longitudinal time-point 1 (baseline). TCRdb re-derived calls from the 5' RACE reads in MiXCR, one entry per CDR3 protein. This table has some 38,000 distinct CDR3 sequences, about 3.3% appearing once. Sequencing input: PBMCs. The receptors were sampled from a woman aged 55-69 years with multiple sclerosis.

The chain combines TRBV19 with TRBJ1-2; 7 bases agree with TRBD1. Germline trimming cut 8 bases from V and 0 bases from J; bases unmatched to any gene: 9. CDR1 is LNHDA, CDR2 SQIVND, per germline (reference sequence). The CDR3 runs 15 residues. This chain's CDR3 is CASRDSNSANYGYTF. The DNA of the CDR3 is TGTGCCAGTCGGGACAGCAACTCAGCTAACTATGGCTACACCTTC.

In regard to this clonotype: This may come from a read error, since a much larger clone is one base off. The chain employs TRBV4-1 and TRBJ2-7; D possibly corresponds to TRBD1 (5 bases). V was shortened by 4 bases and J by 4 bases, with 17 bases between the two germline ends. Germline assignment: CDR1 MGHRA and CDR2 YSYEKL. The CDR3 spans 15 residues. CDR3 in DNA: TGCGCCAGCAGCCTAAAAGGGGCCCCCCCTTACGAGCAGTACTTC. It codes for CASSLKGAPPYEQYF.

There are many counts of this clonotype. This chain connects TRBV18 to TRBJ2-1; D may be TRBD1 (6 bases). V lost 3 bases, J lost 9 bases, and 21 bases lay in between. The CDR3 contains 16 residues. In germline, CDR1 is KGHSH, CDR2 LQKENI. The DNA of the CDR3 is TGTGCCAGCTCACCGACGCAAGCCCCCCAGGGGAGTGAGCAGTTCTTC. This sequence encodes CASSPTQAPQGSEQFF.

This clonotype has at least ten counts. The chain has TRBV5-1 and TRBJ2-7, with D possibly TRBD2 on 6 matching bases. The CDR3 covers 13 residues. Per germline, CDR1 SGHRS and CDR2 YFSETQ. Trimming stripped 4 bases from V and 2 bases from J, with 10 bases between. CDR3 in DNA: TGCGCCAGCAGCGGAGGGACCACCTACGAGCAGTACTTC. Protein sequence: CASSGGTTYEQYF.

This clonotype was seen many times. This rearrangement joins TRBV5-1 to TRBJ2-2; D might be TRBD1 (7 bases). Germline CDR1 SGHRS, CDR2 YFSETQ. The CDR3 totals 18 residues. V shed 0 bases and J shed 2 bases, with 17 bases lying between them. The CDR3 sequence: CASSLAQGGITNTGELFF. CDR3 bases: TGCGCCAGCAGCTTGGCCCAGGGGGGCATCACCAACACCGGGGAGCTGTTTTTT. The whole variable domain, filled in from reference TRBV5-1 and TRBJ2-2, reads KAGVTQTPRYLIKTRGQQVTLSCSPISGHRSVSWYQQTPGQGLQFLFEYFSETQRNKGNFPGRFSGRQFSNSRSEMNVSTLELGDSALYLCASSLAQGGITNTGELFFGEGSRLTVL.

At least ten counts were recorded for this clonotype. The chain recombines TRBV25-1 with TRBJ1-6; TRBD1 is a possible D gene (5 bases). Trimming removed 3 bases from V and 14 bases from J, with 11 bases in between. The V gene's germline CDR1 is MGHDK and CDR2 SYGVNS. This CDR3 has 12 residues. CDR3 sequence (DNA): TGTGCCAGCAGTGAGGGGGTTTTGACCCTCCACTTT. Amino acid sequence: CASSEGVLTLHF.

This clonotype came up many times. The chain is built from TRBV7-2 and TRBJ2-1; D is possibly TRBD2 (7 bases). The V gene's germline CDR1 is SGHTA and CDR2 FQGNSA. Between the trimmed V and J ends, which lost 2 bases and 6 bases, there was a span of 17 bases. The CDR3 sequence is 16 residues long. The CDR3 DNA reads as TGTGCCAGCAGCTTAAGGGGGGGGGGACTGGGCAATGAGCAGTTCTTC. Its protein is CASSLRGGGLGNEQFF.

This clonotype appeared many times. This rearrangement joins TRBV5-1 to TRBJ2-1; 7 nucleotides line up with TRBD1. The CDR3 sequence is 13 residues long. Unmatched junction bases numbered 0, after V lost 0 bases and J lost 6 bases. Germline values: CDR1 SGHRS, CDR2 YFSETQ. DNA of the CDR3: TGCGCCAGCAGCTTGGCAGGGGGCAATGAGCAGTTCTTC. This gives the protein CASSLAGGNEQFF.

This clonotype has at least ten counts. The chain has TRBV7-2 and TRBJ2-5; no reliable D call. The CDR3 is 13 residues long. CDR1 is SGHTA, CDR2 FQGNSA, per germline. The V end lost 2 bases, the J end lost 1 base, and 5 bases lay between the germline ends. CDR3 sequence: CASSLRAQETQYF. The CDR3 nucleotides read TGTGCCAGCAGCTTAAGGGCCCAAGAGACCCAGTACTTC.

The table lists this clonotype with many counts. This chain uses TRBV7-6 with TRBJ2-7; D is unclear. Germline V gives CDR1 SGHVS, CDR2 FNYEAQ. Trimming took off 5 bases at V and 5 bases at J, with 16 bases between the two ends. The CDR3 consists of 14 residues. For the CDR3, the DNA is TGTGCCAGCAGCACCTTGACGGGTGCGAACGAGCAGTACTTC. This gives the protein CASSTLTGANEQYF.

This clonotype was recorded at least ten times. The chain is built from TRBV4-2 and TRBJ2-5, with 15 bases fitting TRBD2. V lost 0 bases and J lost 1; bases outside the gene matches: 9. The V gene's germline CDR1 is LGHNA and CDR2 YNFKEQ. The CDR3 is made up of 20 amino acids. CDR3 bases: TGTGCCAGCAGCCAAGATCCCAGGGGGACTAGCGGGGGGACCCAAGAGACCCAGTACTTC. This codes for CASSQDPRGTSGGTQETQYF.

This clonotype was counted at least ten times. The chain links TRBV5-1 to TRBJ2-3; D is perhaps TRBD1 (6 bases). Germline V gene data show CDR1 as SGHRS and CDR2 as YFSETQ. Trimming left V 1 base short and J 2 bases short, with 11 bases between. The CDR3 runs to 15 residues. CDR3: CASSLSQGFTDTQYF. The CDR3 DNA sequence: TGCGCCAGCAGCTTGAGCCAGGGGTTCACAGATACGCAGTATTTT.

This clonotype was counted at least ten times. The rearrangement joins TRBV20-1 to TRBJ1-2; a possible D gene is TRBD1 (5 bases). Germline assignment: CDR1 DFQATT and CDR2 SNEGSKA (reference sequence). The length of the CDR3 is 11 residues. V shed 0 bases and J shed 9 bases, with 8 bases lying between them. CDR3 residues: CSARDRGSYTF. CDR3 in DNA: TGCAGTGCTAGAGATCGGGGGAGCTACACCTTC.

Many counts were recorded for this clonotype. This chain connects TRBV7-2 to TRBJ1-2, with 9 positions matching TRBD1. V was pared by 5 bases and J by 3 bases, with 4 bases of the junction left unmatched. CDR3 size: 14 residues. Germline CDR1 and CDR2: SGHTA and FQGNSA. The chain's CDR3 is CASSVQGADYGYTF. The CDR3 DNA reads TGTGCCAGCAGCGTACAGGGGGCAGACTATGGCTACACCTTC.

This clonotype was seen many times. The CDR3 region is CSARVGQQLGSYGYTF. The CDR3 nucleotides are TGCAGTGCTAGGGTTGGCCAGCAACTTGGTAGCTATGGCTACACCTTC. J is TRBJ1-2 and V is TRBV20-1; D remains unclear. Germline V gene data show CDR1 as DFQATT and CDR2 as SNEGSKA (reference sequence). The CDR3 is made up of 16 amino acids. V lost 3 bases and J lost 4, with 21 bases in between.

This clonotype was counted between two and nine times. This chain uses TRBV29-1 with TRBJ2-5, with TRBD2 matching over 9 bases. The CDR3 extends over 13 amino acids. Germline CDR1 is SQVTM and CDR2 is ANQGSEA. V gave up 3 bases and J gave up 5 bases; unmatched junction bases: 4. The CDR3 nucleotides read TGCAGCGTTGAGGCGGGGGGGCTGGAGACCCAGTACTTC. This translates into CSVEAGGLETQYF.

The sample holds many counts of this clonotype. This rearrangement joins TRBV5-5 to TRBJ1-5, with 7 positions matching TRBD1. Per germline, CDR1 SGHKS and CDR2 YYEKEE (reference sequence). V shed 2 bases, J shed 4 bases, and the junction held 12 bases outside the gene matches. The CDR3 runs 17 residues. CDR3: CASSFSSETGPNQPQHF. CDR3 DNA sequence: TGTGCCAGCAGCTTTTCGAGTGAGACAGGGCCAAATCAGCCCCAGCATTTT. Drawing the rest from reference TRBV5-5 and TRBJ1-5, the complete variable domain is DAGVTQSPTHLIKTRGQQVTLRCSPISGHKSVSWYQQVLGQGPQFIFQYYEKEERGRGNFPDRFSARQFPNYSSELNVNALLLGDSALYLCASSFSSETGPNQPQHFGDGTRLSIL.

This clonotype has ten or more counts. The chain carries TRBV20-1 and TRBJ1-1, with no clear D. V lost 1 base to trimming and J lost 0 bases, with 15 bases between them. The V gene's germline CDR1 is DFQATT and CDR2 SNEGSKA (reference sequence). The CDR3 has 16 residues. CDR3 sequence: CSARVARAAMNTEAFF. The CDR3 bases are TGCAGTGCTAGAGTAGCACGGGCGGCCATGAACACTGAAGCTTTCTTT.

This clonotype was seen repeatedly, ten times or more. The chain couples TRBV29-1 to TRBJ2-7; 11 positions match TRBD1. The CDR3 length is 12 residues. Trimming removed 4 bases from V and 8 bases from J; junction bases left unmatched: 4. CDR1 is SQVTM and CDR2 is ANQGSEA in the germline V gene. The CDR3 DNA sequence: TGCAGCGTTGCGGGACAGGGGGGAAAGCAGTACTTC. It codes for CSVAGQGGKQYF.